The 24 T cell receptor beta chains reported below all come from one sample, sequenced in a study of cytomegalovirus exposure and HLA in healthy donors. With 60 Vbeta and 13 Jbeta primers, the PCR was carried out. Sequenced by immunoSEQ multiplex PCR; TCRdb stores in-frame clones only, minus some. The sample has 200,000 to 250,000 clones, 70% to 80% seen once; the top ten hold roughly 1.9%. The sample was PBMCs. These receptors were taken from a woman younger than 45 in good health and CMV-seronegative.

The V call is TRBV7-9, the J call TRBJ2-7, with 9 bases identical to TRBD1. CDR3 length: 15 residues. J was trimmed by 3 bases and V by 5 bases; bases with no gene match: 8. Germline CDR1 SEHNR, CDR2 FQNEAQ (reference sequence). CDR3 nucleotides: TGTGCCAGCAGCCCGGGACAGGGAAAGATCTACGAGCAGTACTTC. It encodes CASSPGQGKIYEQYF.

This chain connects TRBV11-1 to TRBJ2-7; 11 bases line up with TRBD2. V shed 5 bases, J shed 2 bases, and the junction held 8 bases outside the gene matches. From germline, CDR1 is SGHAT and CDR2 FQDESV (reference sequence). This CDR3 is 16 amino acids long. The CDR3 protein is CASSRPGTSGTYEQYF. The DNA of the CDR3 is TGTGCCAGCAGCCGCCCGGGGACTAGCGGCACCTACGAGCAGTACTTC. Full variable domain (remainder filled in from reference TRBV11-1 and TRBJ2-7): EAEVAQSPRYKITEKSQAVAFWCDPISGHATLYWYRQILGQGPELLVQFQDESVVDDSQLPKDRFSAERLKGVDSTLKIQPAELGDSAMYLCASSRPGTSGTYEQYFGPGTRLTVT.

The CDR3 sequence: CSVSPRLAGGHNEQFF. CDR3 sequence (DNA): TGCAGCGTTAGCCCGAGACTAGCGGGAGGTCACAATGAGCAGTTCTTC. The V gene is TRBV29-1, the J gene TRBJ2-1; 13 positions agree with TRBD2. CDR3 length equals 16 residues. Trimming removed 5 bases from V and 5 bases from J; junction bases left unmatched: 9. Germline V gene sequence: CDR1 SQVTM, CDR2 ANQGSEA.

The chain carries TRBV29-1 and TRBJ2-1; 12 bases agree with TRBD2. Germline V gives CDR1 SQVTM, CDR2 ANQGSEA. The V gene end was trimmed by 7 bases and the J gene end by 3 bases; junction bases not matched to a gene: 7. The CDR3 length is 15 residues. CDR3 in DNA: TGCAGCGCCCGACTAGCGGGAGACGGCTACAATGAGCAGTTCTTC. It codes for CSARLAGDGYNEQFF.

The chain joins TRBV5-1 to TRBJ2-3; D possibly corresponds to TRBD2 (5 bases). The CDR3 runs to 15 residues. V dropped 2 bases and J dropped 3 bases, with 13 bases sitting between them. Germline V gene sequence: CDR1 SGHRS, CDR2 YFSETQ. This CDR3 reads CASSFNPGGTDTQYF. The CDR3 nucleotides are TGCGCCAGCAGCTTCAACCCTGGAGGTACAGATACGCAGTATTTT.

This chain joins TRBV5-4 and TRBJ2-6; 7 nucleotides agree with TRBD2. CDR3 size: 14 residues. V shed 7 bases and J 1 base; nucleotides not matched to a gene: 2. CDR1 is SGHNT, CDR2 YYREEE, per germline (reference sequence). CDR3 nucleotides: TGTGCCAGCGCAGCGGGATCTGGGGCCAACGTCCTGACTTTC. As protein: CASAAGSGANVLTF. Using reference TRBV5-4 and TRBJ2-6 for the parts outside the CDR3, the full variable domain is ETGVTQSPTHLIKTRGQQVTLRCSSQSGHNTVSWYQQALGQGPQFIFQYYREEENGRGNFPPRFSGLQFPNYSSELNVNALELDDSALYLCASAAGSGANVLTFGAGSRLTVL.

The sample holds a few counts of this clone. The CDR3 loop is CASSLTLRDEAFF. CDR3 DNA: TGTGCCAGCAGCTTAACTTTGCGCGATGAAGCTTTCTTT. The chain employs TRBV7-3 and TRBJ1-1; D not resolved. V lost 0 bases to trimming and J lost 7 bases, with 9 bases between them. The CDR3 consists of 13 residues. Germline assignment: CDR1 SGHTA and CDR2 FQGTGA.

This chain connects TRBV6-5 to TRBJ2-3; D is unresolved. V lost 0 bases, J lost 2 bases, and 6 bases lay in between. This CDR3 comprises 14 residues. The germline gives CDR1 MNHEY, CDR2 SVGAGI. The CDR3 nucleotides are TGTGCCAGCAGTTACTCTCATGTCACAGATACGCAGTATTTT. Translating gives CASSYSHVTDTQYF.

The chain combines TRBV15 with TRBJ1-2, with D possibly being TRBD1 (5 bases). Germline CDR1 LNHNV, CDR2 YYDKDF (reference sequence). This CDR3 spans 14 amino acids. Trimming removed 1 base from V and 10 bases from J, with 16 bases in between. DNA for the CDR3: TGTGCCACCAGCAGAGTTCAGTCGTCAGGGTTCTACACCTTC. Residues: CATSRVQSSGFYTF.

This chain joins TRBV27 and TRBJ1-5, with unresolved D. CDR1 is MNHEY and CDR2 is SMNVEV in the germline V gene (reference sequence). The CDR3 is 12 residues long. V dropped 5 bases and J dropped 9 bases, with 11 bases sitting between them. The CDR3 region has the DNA TGTGCCAGCAGTCACGTCAGGCCGCCCCAGCATTTT. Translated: CASSHVRPPQHF.

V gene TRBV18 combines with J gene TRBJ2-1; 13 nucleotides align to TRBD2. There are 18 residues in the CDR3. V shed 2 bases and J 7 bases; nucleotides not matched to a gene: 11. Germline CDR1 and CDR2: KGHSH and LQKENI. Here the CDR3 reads CASSPLQGTSGRENEQFF. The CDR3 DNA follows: TGTGCCAGCTCACCATTACAGGGTACTAGCGGGAGGGAGAATGAGCAGTTCTTC. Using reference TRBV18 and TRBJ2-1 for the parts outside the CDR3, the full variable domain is NAGVMQNPRHLVRRRGQEARLRCSPMKGHSHVYWYRQLPEEGLKFMVYLQKENIIDESGMPKERFSAEFPKEGPSILRIQQVVRGDSAAYFCASSPLQGTSGRENEQFFGPGTRLTVL.

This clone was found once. The CDR3 DNA sequence: TGTGCCAGTAGTTCCGACAGGGGGTTTGGTCAGCCCCAGCATTTT. Protein sequence: CASSSDRGFGQPQHF. The V and J genes are TRBV19 and TRBJ1-5; 9 nucleotides align to TRBD1. CDR1 and CDR2 from the germline V gene are LNHDA and SQIVND (reference sequence). The CDR3 loop spans 15 amino acids. The J segment lost 6 bases and the V segment lost 5 bases, leaving 8 bases of the junction unmatched.

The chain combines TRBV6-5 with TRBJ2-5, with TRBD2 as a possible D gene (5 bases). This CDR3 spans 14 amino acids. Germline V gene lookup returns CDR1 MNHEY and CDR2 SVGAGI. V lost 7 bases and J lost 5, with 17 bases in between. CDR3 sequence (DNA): TGTGCCAGCACGAACCCAAGTCGAGGGGAGACCCAGTACTTC. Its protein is CASTNPSRGETQYF.

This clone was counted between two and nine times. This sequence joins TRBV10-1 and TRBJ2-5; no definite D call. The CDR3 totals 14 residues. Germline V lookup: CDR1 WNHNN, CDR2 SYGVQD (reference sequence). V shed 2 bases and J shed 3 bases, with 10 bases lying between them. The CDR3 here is CASSEGTNKETQYF. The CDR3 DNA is TGCGCCAGCAGTGAGGGTACTAATAAAGAGACCCAGTACTTC.

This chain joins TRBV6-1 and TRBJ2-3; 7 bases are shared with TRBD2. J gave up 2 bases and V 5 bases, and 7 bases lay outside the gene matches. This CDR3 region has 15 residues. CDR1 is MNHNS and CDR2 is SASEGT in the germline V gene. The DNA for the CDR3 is TGTGCCAGCAGTTTACGGACTAGATACACAGATACGCAGTATTTT. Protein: CASSLRTRYTDTQYF.

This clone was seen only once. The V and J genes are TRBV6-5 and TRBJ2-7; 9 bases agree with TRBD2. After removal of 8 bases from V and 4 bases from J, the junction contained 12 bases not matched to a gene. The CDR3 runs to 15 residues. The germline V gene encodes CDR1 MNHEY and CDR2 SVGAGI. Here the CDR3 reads CASRRPGTSLYEQYF. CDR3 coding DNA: TGTGCCAGCCGCCGCCCCGGGACTAGCCTATACGAGCAGTACTTC.

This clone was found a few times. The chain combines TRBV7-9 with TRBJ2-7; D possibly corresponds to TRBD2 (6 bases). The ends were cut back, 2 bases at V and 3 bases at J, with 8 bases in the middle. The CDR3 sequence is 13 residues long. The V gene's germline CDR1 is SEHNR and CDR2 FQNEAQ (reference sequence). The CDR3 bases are TGTGCCAGCAGCTTACGACTAGGCTACGAGCAGTACTTC. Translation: CASSLRLGYEQYF.

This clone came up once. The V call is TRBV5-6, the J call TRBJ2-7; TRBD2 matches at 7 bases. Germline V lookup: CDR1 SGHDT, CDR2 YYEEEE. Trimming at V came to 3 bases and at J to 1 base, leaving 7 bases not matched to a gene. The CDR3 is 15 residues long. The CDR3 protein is CASSWSGKRSYEQYF. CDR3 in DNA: TGTGCCAGCAGCTGGAGCGGGAAGCGATCCTACGAGCAGTACTTC.

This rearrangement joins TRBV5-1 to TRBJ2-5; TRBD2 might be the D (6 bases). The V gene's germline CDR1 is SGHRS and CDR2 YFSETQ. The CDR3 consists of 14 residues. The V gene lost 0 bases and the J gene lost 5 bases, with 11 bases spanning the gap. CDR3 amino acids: CASSLDPSVETQYF. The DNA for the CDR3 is TGCGCCAGCAGCTTGGATCCTAGCGTGGAGACCCAGTACTTC. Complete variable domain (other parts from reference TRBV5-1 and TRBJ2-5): KAGVTQTPRYLIKTRGQQVTLSCSPISGHRSVSWYQQTPGQGLQFLFEYFSETQRNKGNFPGRFSGRQFSNSRSEMNVSTLELGDSALYLCASSLDPSVETQYFGPGTRLLVL.

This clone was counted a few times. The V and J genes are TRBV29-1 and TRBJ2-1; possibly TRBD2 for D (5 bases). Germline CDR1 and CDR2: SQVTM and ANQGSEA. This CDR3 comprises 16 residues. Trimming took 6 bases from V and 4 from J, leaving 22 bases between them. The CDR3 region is CSVKGNLDSAYNEQFF. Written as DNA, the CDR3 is TGCAGCGTCAAAGGAAATCTGGACTCAGCTTACAATGAGCAGTTCTTC.

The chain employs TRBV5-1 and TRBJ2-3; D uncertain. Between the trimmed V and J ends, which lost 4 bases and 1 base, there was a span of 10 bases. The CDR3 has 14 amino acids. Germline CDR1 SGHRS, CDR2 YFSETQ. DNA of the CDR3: TGCGCCAGCAGCGCTAGTGCGGGCACAGATACGCAGTATTTT. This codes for CASSASAGTDTQYF.

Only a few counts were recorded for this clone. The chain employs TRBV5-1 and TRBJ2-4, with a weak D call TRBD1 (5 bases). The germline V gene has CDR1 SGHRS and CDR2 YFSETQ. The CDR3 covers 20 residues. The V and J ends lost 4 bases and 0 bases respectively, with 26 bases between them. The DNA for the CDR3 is TGCGCCAGCAGCCCCGAACAGACAGCTACAAGGATTCTAGCCAAAAACATTCAGTACTTC. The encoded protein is CASSPEQTATRILAKNIQYF. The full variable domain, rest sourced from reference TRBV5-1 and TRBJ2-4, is KAGVTQTPRYLIKTRGQQVTLSCSPISGHRSVSWYQQTPGQGLQFLFEYFSETQRNKGNFPGRFSGRQFSNSRSEMNVSTLELGDSALYLCASSPEQTATRILAKNIQYFGAGTRLSVL.

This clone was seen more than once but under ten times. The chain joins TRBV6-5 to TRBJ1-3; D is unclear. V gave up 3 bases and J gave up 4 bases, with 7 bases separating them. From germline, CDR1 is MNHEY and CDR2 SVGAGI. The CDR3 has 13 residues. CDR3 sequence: CASSYSLGNTIYF. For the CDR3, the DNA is TGTGCCAGCAGTTATAGCTTAGGAAACACCATATATTTT.

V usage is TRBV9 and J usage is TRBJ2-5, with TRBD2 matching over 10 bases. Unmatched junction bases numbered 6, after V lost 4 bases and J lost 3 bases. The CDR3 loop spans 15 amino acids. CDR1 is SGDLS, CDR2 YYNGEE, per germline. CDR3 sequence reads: CASSNTGTSEETQYF. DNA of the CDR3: TGTGCCAGCAGCAATACCGGGACTAGCGAAGAGACCCAGTACTTC.